These 27 T cell receptor beta chains originate from one sample sequenced in a study of cytomegalovirus exposure and HLA in healthy donors. A multiplex PCR was run with 60 Vbeta primers and 13 Jbeta primers. TCRdb keeps only in-frame clones here, not all; method: immunoSEQ multiplex PCR. Among fewer than 200,000 clones listed, less than 90% were seen once. Sequenced material: PBMCs. These receptors were obtained from a man in his fifties or sixties in good health and CMV-seronegative.

The V gene is TRBV6-5, the J gene TRBJ2-6; 9 bases fit TRBD2. Germline CDR1 and CDR2: MNHEY and SVGAGI. The CDR3 runs 16 residues. J gave up 1 base and V 2 bases, and 0 bases lay outside the gene matches. This chain's CDR3 is CASSYAGGSGANVLTF. CDR3 in DNA: TGTGCCAGCAGTTACGCGGGGGGGTCTGGGGCCAACGTCCTGACTTTC.

This clone showed up just once. The chain links TRBV4-1 to TRBJ1-5; tentatively, D is TRBD1 (5 bases). Trimming took off 5 bases at V and 7 bases at J, with 18 bases between the two ends. CDR1 and CDR2 (germline): MGHRA, YSYEKL. The CDR3 contains 15 residues. This CDR3 is CASSNGVAGNQPQHF. CDR3 coding DNA: TGCGCCAGCAGCAATGGGGTTGCAGGGAACCAGCCCCAGCATTTT.

The rearrangement joins TRBV6-1 to TRBJ2-3; D possibly corresponds to TRBD1 (5 bases). This CDR3 has 16 residues. Germline V gives CDR1 MNHNS, CDR2 SASEGT. The V end lost 2 bases, the J end lost 5 bases, and 17 bases lay between the germline ends. DNA of the CDR3: TGTGCCAGCAGTGAACAGGGTGGGGATCCCGGAGATACGCAGTATTTT. It encodes CASSEQGGDPGDTQYF.

V is TRBV7-3 and J is TRBJ1-2; the D gene is possibly TRBD1 (6 bases). V was trimmed by 2 bases and J by 3 bases, leaving 13 bases between them. CDR1 and CDR2 (germline): SGHTA, FQGTGA. This CDR3 comprises 15 residues. The CDR3 bases are TGTGCCAGCAGCTTAGTCGCGGGGGGCTACTATGGCTACACCTTC. Its protein is CASSLVAGGYYGYTF.

The chain uses TRBV7-2 and TRBJ2-3; 8 bases fit TRBD2. The junction had 13 bases not matched to a gene; V was cut back by 6 bases and J by 2 bases. Germline V gene data show CDR1 as SGHTA and CDR2 as FQGNSA. The CDR3 is 17 residues long. CDR3 protein: CASRPGYGGANTDTQYF. The DNA for the CDR3 is TGTGCCAGCAGACCGGGGTACGGGGGGGCCAACACAGATACGCAGTATTTT.

The CDR3 spells CASSRTTVGEQYF. CDR3 in DNA: TGTGCCAGCAGCCGAACGACAGTAGGCGAGCAGTACTTC. The chain is built from TRBV13 and TRBJ2-7, with D possibly TRBD1 on 5 matching bases. Trimming pared 5 bases from V and 6 bases from J, leaving 14 bases between. The germline gives CDR1 PRHDT, CDR2 FYEKMQ (reference sequence). The CDR3 has 13 residues. The full variable domain, in which reference TRBV13 and TRBJ2-7 provide the parts outside the CDR3, is AAGVIQSPRHLIKEKRETATLKCYPIPRHDTVYWYQQGPGQDPQFLISFYEKMQSDKGSIPDRFSAQQFSDYHSELNMSSLELGDSALYFCASSRTTVGEQYFGPGTRLTVT.

The genes are TRBV5-1 and TRBJ2-3; 11 bases match TRBD1. The CDR3 has 15 amino acids. V shed 4 bases and J 3 bases; nucleotides not matched to a gene: 4. Germline CDR1 is SGHRS and CDR2 is YFSETQ. The CDR3 coding sequence is TGCGCCAGCAGCGTAGGACAGGGGGCTACAGATACGCAGTATTTT. Residues: CASSVGQGATDTQYF.

The chain employs TRBV19 and TRBJ2-2; 7 bases map to TRBD1. The V segment lost 7 bases and the J segment 7 bases; nucleotides outside the gene matches: 12. CDR1 and CDR2 (germline): LNHDA, SQIVND (reference sequence). This CDR3 comprises 15 residues. The CDR3 nucleotides are TGTGCCAGTACCCTTATGACAGGGTCTCACGGGGAGCTGTTTTTT. Translation gives CASTLMTGSHGELFF.

The chain couples TRBV27 to TRBJ2-1; 13 bases map to TRBD2. V was pared by 7 bases and J by 5 bases, with 5 bases of the junction left unmatched. There are 15 residues in the CDR3. The germline V gene has CDR1 MNHEY and CDR2 SMNVEV (reference sequence). CDR3 DNA: TGTGCCAGCAACCGCGGGACTAGCGGGAACAATGAGCAGTTCTTC. Translating gives CASNRGTSGNNEQFF.

CDR3 in amino acids: CASSLLSSTDTQYF. The CDR3 nucleotides read TGCGCCAGCAGCTTGTTGTCTAGCACAGATACGCAGTATTTT. This chain links TRBV5-1 with TRBJ2-3; D gene uncertain. The CDR3 contains 14 residues. V dropped 1 base and J dropped 0 bases, with 6 bases sitting between them. Germline V gene lookup returns CDR1 SGHRS and CDR2 YFSETQ.

The V and J genes are TRBV29-1 and TRBJ2-5; perhaps TRBD1 as D (7 bases). V was pared by 7 bases and J by 2 bases, with 20 bases between. Germline values: CDR1 SQVTM, CDR2 ANQGSEA. There are 15 residues in the CDR3. The CDR3 DNA follows: TGCAGCGGACAGGGTGGGAGGTCTAAACAAGAGACCCAGTACTTC. It codes for CSGQGGRSKQETQYF.

The chain is built from TRBV4-3 and TRBJ1-1, with a tentative D call TRBD1 (6 bases). Germline V gene data show CDR1 as LGHNA and CDR2 as YSLEER. Trimming took off 4 bases at V and 6 bases at J, with 18 bases between the two ends. The CDR3 consists of 15 residues. The CDR3 spells CASSRRGGGSSEAFF. CDR3 sequence (DNA): TGCGCCAGCAGCCGCCGAGGGGGGGGGTCGTCTGAAGCTTTCTTT.

The count of this clone is one. At one boundary the junction diverges from the germline segment, which might be a read error. The chain combines TRBV6-1 with TRBJ2-7; D unclear. Germline CDR1 and CDR2: MNHNS and SASEGT. This CDR3 is built from 11 residues. This chain's CDR3 is CASSEGPTVDF. CDR3 nucleotides: TGTGCCAGCAGTGAAGGACCTACAGTGGACTTC.

V is TRBV2 and J is TRBJ2-7; 8 bases fit TRBD2. This CDR3 region has 14 residues. Germline CDR1 and CDR2: SNHLY and FYNNEI. The V gene end was trimmed by 7 bases and the J gene end by 7 bases; junction bases not matched to a gene: 12. The CDR3 loop is CASKGGGTRWEQYF. CDR3 bases: TGTGCCAGCAAAGGCGGGGGGACTCGTTGGGAGCAGTACTTC.

As concerns this clone: The same CDR3 arises from other DNA sequences in this sample as well. This sequence joins TRBV5-1 and TRBJ2-2; TRBD2 matches 7 bases. The germline CDR1 and CDR2 sequences are SGHRS and YFSETQ. The V segment lost 3 bases and the J segment 2 bases; nucleotides outside the gene matches: 1. The CDR3 consists of 14 residues. Here the CDR3 reads CASSSGLNTGELFF. The CDR3 coding sequence is TGCGCCAGCAGCTCGGGACTAAACACCGGGGAGCTGTTTTTT.

This chain uses TRBV7-9 with TRBJ1-4, with 9 bases aligning to TRBD1. The germline CDR1 and CDR2 sequences are SEHNR and FQNEAQ (reference sequence). This CDR3 spans 15 amino acids. The junction had 4 bases not matched to a gene; V was cut back by 5 bases and J by 3 bases. This CDR3 is CASSEGQGSNEKLFF. CDR3 coding DNA: TGTGCCAGCAGCGAAGGACAGGGGTCTAATGAAAAACTGTTTTTT.

The chain uses TRBV5-1 and TRBJ2-2; TRBD1 matches at 10 bases. Trimming at V came to 4 bases and at J to 5 bases, leaving 8 bases not matched to a gene. Germline V CDR1 and CDR2: SGHRS, YFSETQ. The CDR3 consists of 16 residues. The CDR3 sequence is CASSIGDRGGTGELFF. Written as DNA, the CDR3 is TGCGCCAGCAGCATAGGGGACAGGGGAGGAACCGGGGAGCTGTTTTTT.

The rearrangement links TRBV18 to TRBJ1-1; TRBD1 aligns across 7 bases. The CDR3 covers 14 residues. The germline gives CDR1 KGHSH, CDR2 LQKENI. J gave up 4 bases and V 5 bases, and 7 bases lay outside the gene matches. The CDR3 protein is CASSASTGLTEAFF. CDR3 sequence (DNA): TGTGCCAGCTCAGCGTCGACAGGGCTCACTGAAGCTTTCTTT.

This chain uses TRBV10-3 with TRBJ2-1; D possibly corresponds to TRBD1 (5 bases). The length of the CDR3 is 12 residues. Germline V gene lookup returns CDR1 ENHRY and CDR2 SYGVKD. Trimming shortened V by 5 bases and J by 6 bases, and 8 bases separated the two germline ends. The CDR3 spells CAISMTVNEQFF. DNA for the CDR3: TGTGCCATCAGTATGACAGTCAATGAGCAGTTCTTC.

The V gene is TRBV7-9, the J gene TRBJ2-5; weak D call: TRBD1 (5 bases). Germline CDR1 is SEHNR and CDR2 is FQNEAQ (reference sequence). CDR3 length equals 16 residues. V lost 0 bases to trimming and J lost 2 bases, with 13 bases between them. This CDR3 reads CASSLAAGPIQETQYF. For the CDR3, the DNA is TGTGCCAGCAGCTTAGCCGCAGGGCCCATACAAGAGACCCAGTACTTC.

This clone was recorded a few times. The chain links TRBV6-5 to TRBJ2-7; 9 nucleotides agree with TRBD2. With V trimmed by 5 bases and J by 2 bases, 4 bases remained unmatched. Per the germline V gene, CDR1 is MNHEY and CDR2 is SVGAGI. The CDR3 extends over 14 amino acids. The CDR3, as DNA: TGTGCCAGCAGTCCACCTAGCGGGACCTACGAGCAGTACTTC. This codes for CASSPPSGTYEQYF.

As concerns this clone: Compared with germline, one end of the junction differs, possibly owing to a read error. The chain has TRBV7-9 and TRBJ1-2; 7 bases align to TRBD1. The CDR3 is 14 residues long. Germline CDR1 is SEHNR and CDR2 is FQNEAQ (reference sequence). The CDR3 loop reads CASVRGGANSGYTF. CDR3 DNA: TGTGCCAGCGTTCGAGGGGGCGCGAACTCTGGCTACACCTTC. The full variable domain, completed using reference TRBV7-9 and TRBJ1-2, is DTGVSQNPRHKITKRGQNVTFRCDPISEHNRLYWYRQTLGQGPEFLTYFQNEAQLEKSRLLSDRFSAERPKGSFSTLEIQRTEQGDSAMYLCASVRGGANSGYTFGSGTRLTVV.

The J gene is TRBJ2-5, the V gene TRBV18; 10 nucleotides agree with TRBD1. V dropped 1 base and J dropped 2; count of bases not matched to a gene: 1. The CDR3 runs to 15 residues. CDR1 is KGHSH, CDR2 LQKENI, per germline. The CDR3 DNA reads as TGTGCCAGCTCACCACGGACAGGGGGACAAGAGACCCAGTACTTC. Protein product: CASSPRTGGQETQYF.

The CDR3 here is CASSPPGTSQDTQYF. CDR3 nucleotide sequence: TGTGCCAGCTCACCACCGGGAACTAGTCAAGATACGCAGTATTTT. The chain joins TRBV18 to TRBJ2-3; D may be TRBD2 (5 bases). CDR3 size: 15 residues. Germline values: CDR1 KGHSH, CDR2 LQKENI. Trimming removed 0 bases at V and 5 bases at J, with 12 bases between.

The V and J genes are TRBV7-2 and TRBJ2-2, with 9 positions matching TRBD1. V trimming: 7 bases; J trimming: 6 bases; junction bases outside the gene matches: 12. Germline CDR1 reads SGHTA; CDR2 reads FQGNSA. This CDR3 is built from 16 residues. CDR3 sequence: CASTFTGGLFSGELFF. The CDR3 DNA follows: TGTGCCAGCACCTTCACAGGGGGCCTTTTCTCCGGGGAGCTGTTTTTT.

The chain carries TRBV4-2 and TRBJ2-5; 14 nucleotides match TRBD2. Losses at the gene ends were 8 bases for V and 5 bases for J; bases not matched to a gene: 7. CDR1 is LGHNA and CDR2 is YNFKEQ in the germline V gene. The CDR3 totals 15 residues. CDR3 DNA: TGTGCCAGCTCTGGACTAGCGGGGGGAGGGGAGACCCAGTACTTC. Its translation is CASSGLAGGGETQYF.

Regarding this clone: One end of the junction varies from germline; a read error may be responsible. This sequence joins TRBV6-5 and TRBJ1-3, with TRBD1 matching over 12 bases. This CDR3 is built from 15 residues. CDR1 and CDR2 (germline): MNHEY, SVGAGI. The CDR3 sequence is CVSRRDRGQGNTIYF. CDR3 DNA: TGTGTCAGCAGAAGGGACAGGGGGCAGGGAAACACCATATATTTT.